Sequencing of this T cell receptor beta chain was carried out in a study of T cell repertoires in cytomegalovirus infection. Study outcomes and limitations: In two of eight donors, the top clonotype was HLA-C-restricted CMV-specific.

This clonotype has ten or more counts. Its matching antigen is unknown. Each CDR3 protein is one row after TCRdb ran MiXCR on the reads. Of 900,000 to 950,000 distinct CDR3 sequences in the sample, around 29% were seen once. Trimming took off 7 bases at V and 0 bases at J, with 11 bases between the two ends. Germline assignment: CDR1 WSHSY and CDR2 SAAADI. This CDR3 contains 14 residues. The sample was cultured CD8+ T cells from PBMCs, taken from culture after CMV antigen stimulation. The TCR originated in a human donor in good health (CMV status not recorded). Some clones in this sample may be carry-over from other donors' samples. The chain uses TRBV10-2 and TRBJ2-3; D unclear. The CDR3 here is CASNEATSTDTQYF. In nucleotides, the CDR3 is TGCGCCAGCAACGAGGCAACTAGCACAGATACGCAGTATTTT.